Below, 6 T cell receptor beta chains from the same sample are listed, as sequenced in a study of Ad26.COV2.S vaccination and SARS-CoV-2 variants. Method: immunoSEQ multiplex PCR; TCRdb's copy keeps in-frame clones and lacks some. The sample records around 370,000 clones, approximately 81% being singletons. The treatment denotes: around 19 received Ad26.COV2.S at low or high dose, single or two shots; 5 received placebo; per-sample allocation not given. Specimen acquisition occurred on day 63 following the initial vaccine or placebo injection. The source was peripheral blood, collected in a trial of Ad26.COV2.S vaccine versus placebo. Receptor source: a person aged 18-65 years who received the Ad26.COV2.S COVID-19 vaccine or a placebo.

The genes are TRBV7-9 and TRBJ2-1; 13 bases match TRBD2. CDR3 size: 15 residues. The V gene end was trimmed by 4 bases and the J gene end by 6 bases; junction bases not matched to a gene: 3. CDR1 and CDR2 (germline): SEHNR, FQNEAQ (reference sequence). CDR3: CASSSTSGRGNEQFF. CDR3 coding DNA: TGTGCCAGCAGCTCCACTAGCGGGAGGGGCAATGAGCAGTTCTTC. The entire variable domain, with the rest obtained from reference TRBV7-9 and TRBJ2-1, is as follows: DTGVSQNPRHKITKRGQNVTFRCDPISEHNRLYWYRQTLGQGPEFLTYFQNEAQLEKSRLLSDRFSAERPKGSFSTLEIQRTEQGDSAMYLCASSSTSGRGNEQFFGPGTRLTVL.

This sequence joins TRBV27 and TRBJ2-3, with D hard to call. This CDR3 is 11 amino acids long. The V end was cut by 4 bases, the J end by 5 bases, with 4 bases between. Germline loops: CDR1 MNHEY, CDR2 SMNVEV (reference sequence). CDR3 loop: CASSSLDTQYF. In DNA, the CDR3 is TGTGCCAGCAGTTCTCTAGATACGCAGTATTTT.

The chain uses TRBV9 and TRBJ1-5; TRBD1 is a possible D gene (5 bases). Germline-derived CDR1 and CDR2 are SGDLS and YYNGEE. This CDR3 has 15 amino acids. V lost 4 bases to trimming and J lost 3 bases, with 14 bases between them. CDR3 loop: CASSFTGTDNQPQHF. DNA for the CDR3: TGTGCCAGCAGCTTTACCGGGACGGACAATCAGCCCCAGCATTTT.

This chain connects TRBV5-1 to TRBJ1-3; weak D call: TRBD1 (6 bases). Germline V gives CDR1 SGHRS, CDR2 YFSETQ. V was clipped by 4 bases and J by 0 bases, with 14 bases between them. The CDR3 totals 16 residues. CDR3 sequence reads: CASSPATGISGNTIYF. The CDR3 DNA follows: TGCGCCAGCAGCCCAGCGACAGGAATCTCTGGAAACACCATATATTTT. The full variable domain, in which reference TRBV5-1 and TRBJ1-3 provide the parts outside the CDR3, is KAGVTQTPRYLIKTRGQQVTLSCSPISGHRSVSWYQQTPGQGLQFLFEYFSETQRNKGNFPGRFSGRQFSNSRSEMNVSTLELGDSALYLCASSPATGISGNTIYFGEGSWLTVV.

The genes are TRBV25-1 and TRBJ2-7; the D gene could be TRBD1 or TRBD2 (5 bases each). V was cut by 2 bases and J by 0 bases, with 8 bases left in between. The length of the CDR3 is 14 residues. Germline V gene data show CDR1 as MGHDK and CDR2 as SYGVNS. The CDR3: CASSEKGSSYEQYF. As DNA, the CDR3 is TGTGCCAGCAGTGAAAAGGGGAGCTCCTACGAGCAGTACTTC.

This sequence joins TRBV4-2 and TRBJ1-1, with 9 bases that match TRBD1. Looked up from germline, CDR1 is LGHNA and CDR2 is YNFKEQ. The CDR3 is made up of 14 amino acids. Trimming took 4 bases from V and 3 from J; bases not matched to a gene: 3. The CDR3, as DNA: TGTGCCAGCAGCCCCCGGGACAGGGACACTGAAGCTTTCTTT. It is translated as CASSPRDRDTEAFF.